The rows below give T cell receptor beta chains drawn from one sample of a study of control samples from healthy donors and cancer patients. This table comes from immunoSEQ multiplex PCR, and its TCRdb copy is limited to in-frame clones, with some not included. The sample yields about 43,000 clones, roughly 94% seen once. The sample taken for sequencing was blood. The receptors here all came from a man between 60 and 70 years old in good health. Both conserved end residues are part of each CDR3. Not all rows give a size; the values are once, few, many and, for expanded clones, a class.

v_call	clone_size	j_call	cdr3_aa
TRBV27	-	TRBJ2-5	CARLQGEETQYF
TRBV29-1	-	TRBJ1-6	CSASDLRGIHF
TRBV11-2	once	TRBJ1-4	CASSSGQFNEKLFF
TRBV27	-	TRBJ1-5	CASSLGAINQPQHF
TRBV21-1	-	TRBJ1-5	CASTEDTNQPQHF
TRBV3-1/TRBV3-2	-	TRBJ1-2	CASSQDPQSTKGYTF
TRBV11-1	-	TRBJ1-1	CASSLFRDRGTEAFF
TRBV18	-	TRBJ1-4	CASLRTGEKLFF
TRBV7-9	-	TRBJ2-7	CASSPQGMAYEQYF
TRBV28	-	TRBJ1-5	CASSLLRGGVAPMDQPQHF
TRBV27	-	TRBJ2-1	CASTRTSGGFLDEQFF
TRBV24-1	-	TRBJ2-7	CATSDPGSYEQYF
TRBV7-7	-	TRBJ2-5	CASSLGGSGTLEETQYF
TRBV19	-	TRBJ1-1	CASRERLNTEAFF
TRBV7-8	-	TRBJ2-3	CASSPRGVGTSGRADTQYF
TRBV24-1	-	TRBJ1-2	CATSDPTGQGYTF
TRBV2	-	TRBJ2-3	CASSETSGRTDTQYF
TRBV6-5	-	TRBJ2-5	CASNSPAETQYF
TRBV11-3	-	TRBJ2-3	CASSLGAGVRTDTQYF
TRBV28	-	TRBJ1-1	CASSPGGLNTEAFF
TRBV27	-	TRBJ2-5	CASSLSDGQETQYF
TRBV12-5	-	TRBJ2-3	CASRSGRGTDTQYF
TRBV5-1	-	TRBJ1-3	CASRIVPGGVNTIYF
TRBV6-4	-	TRBJ1-6	CASPFGGWTSPLHF
TRBV6-1	-	TRBJ2-7	CASSEPGTGGGYEQYF
TRBV7-9	-	TRBJ2-1	CASSSTGASSYNEQFF
TRBV10-2	-	TRBJ2-6	CASRPPWGPSGANVLTF
TRBV14	few	TRBJ1-4	CASSQDRDTSTNEKLFF
TRBV15	-	TRBJ2-5	CATVSGDPRETQYF
TRBV2	-	TRBJ2-2	CASSGVTGWDTGELFF
TRBV18	-	TRBJ2-2	CASSPGVAGELFF
TRBV7-8	-	TRBJ2-7	CASIPSRASYEQYF
TRBV9	-	TRBJ2-3	CASSDRVVTDTQYF
TRBV30	-	TRBJ1-3	CAWIPLRNTIYF
TRBV7-3	-	TRBJ1-2	CASSPYGQGAKGYTF
TRBV10-3	-	TRBJ2-1	CAISSGAISYNEQFF
TRBV13	-	TRBJ2-2	CASSPTSFTGELFF
TRBV24-1	-	TRBJ2-3	CATSGRDTTDTQYF
TRBV10-2	-	TRBJ2-7	CASKAGQVSYEQYF
TRBV24-1	-	TRBJ2-3	CATSDPLDFLGGTDTQYF
TRBV29-1	-	TRBJ2-2	CSAPLAGDTGELFF
TRBV7-9	-	TRBJ1-1	CASSSPAQGKAFF
TRBV2	-	TRBJ2-3	CASSVQGVDTQYF
TRBV19	-	TRBJ2-3	CASRDRGGNTQYF
TRBV10-3	-	TRBJ2-7	CATTDRGRALVPYEQYF